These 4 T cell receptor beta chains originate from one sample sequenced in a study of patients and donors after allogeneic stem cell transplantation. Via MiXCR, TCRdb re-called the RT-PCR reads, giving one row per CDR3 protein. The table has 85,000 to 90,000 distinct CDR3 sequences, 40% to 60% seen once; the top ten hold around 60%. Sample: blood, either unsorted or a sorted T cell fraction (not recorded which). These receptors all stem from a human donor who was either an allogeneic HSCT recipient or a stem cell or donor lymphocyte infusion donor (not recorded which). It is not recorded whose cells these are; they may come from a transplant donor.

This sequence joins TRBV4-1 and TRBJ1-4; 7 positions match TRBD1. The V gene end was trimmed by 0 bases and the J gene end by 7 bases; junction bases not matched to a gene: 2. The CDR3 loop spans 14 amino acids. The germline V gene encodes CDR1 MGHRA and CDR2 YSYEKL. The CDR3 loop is CASSQENRGEKLFF. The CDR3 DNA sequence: TGCGCCAGCAGCCAAGAAAACAGGGGTGAAAAACTGTTTTTT.

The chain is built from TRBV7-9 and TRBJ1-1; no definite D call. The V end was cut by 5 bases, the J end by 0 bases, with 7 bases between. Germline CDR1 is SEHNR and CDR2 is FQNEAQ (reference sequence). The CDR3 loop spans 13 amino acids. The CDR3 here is CASSKAVNTEAFF. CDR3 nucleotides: TGTGCCAGCAGCAAAGCGGTGAACACTGAAGCTTTCTTT.

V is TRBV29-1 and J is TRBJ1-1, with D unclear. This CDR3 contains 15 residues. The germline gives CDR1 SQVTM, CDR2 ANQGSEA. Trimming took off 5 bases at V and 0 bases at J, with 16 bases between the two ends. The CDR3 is CSVRGLVDVNTEAFF. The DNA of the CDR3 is TGCAGCGTTAGAGGTCTGGTCGATGTGAACACTGAAGCTTTCTTT.

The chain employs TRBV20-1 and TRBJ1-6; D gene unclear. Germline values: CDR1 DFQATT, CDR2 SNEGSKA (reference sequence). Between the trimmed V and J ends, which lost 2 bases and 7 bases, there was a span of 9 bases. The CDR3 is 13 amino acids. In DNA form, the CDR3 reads TGCAGTGCTAGAACCAGCCGGAATTCACCCCTCCACTTT. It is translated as CSARTSRNSPLHF.